This T cell receptor beta chain came from a study of radiotherapy plus CTLA-4 blockade in lung cancer. Study-level information: Objective responses were observed in 15% to 20% of patients, and disease control was achieved by roughly 29%. Study results and limitations: Expansion in blood of tumor-derived TCR clones was seen after radiotherapy plus ipilimumab.

Here immunoSEQ multiplex PCR was the method, and the copy in TCRdb shows in-frame clones only, minus some. The table lists some 49,000 clones, approximately 84% of them singletons, with about 27% in the top ten. Germline trimming cut 3 bases from V and 2 bases from J; bases unmatched to any gene: 5. Germline lookup yields CDR1 MDHEN and CDR2 SYDVKM. The CDR3 runs 15 residues. About this clone itself: Its antigen remains unknown.

The rearrangement joins TRBV28 to TRBJ2-5, with TRBD1 identical over 8 bases. Sequencing was performed on peripheral blood, taken from a patient treated with radiotherapy plus ipilimumab. This receptor was obtained from a human donor with non-small cell lung cancer whose response to radiotherapy plus ipilimumab could not be evaluated. In DNA, the CDR3 is TGTGCCAGCAGTTTCGGGGGACAGGTTCAAGAGACCCAGTACTTC. It translates to CASSFGGQVQETQYF.